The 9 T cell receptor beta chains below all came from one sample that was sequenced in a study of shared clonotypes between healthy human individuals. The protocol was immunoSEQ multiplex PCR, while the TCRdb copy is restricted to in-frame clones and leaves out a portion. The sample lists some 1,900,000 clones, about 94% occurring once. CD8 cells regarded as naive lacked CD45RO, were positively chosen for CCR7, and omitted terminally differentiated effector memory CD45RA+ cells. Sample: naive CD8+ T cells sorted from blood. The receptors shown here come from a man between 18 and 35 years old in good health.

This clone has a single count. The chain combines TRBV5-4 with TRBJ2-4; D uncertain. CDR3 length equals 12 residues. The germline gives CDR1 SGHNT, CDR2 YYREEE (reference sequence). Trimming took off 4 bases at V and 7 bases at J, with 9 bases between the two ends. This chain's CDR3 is CASSTEENIQYF. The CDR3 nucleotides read TGTGCCAGCAGCACAGAGGAGAACATTCAGTACTTC.

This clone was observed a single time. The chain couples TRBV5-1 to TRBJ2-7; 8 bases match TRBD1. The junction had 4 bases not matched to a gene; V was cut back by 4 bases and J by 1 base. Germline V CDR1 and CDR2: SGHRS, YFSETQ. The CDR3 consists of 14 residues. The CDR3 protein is CASSATGGSYEQYF. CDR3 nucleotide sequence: TGCGCCAGCAGCGCAACAGGGGGTTCCTACGAGCAGTACTTC.

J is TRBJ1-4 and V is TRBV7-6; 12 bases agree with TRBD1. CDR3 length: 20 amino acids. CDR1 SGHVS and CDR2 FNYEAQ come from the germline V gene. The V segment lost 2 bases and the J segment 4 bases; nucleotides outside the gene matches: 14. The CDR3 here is CASSLFTGTGGAGGNEKLFF. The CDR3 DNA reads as TGTGCCAGCAGCTTATTCACCGGGACAGGGGGCGCAGGTGGTAATGAAAAACTGTTTTTT.

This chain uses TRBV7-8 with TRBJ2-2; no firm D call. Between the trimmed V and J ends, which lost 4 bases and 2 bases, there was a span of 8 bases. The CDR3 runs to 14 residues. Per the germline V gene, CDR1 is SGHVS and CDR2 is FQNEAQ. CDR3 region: CASSSAENTGELFF. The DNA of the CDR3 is TGTGCCAGCAGCTCGGCGGAAAACACCGGGGAGCTGTTTTTT.

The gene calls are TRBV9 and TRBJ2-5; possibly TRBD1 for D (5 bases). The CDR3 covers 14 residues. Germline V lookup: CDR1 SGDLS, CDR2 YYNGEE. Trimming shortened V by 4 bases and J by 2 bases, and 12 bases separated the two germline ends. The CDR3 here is CASSPRQFQETQYF. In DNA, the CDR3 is TGTGCCAGCAGCCCAAGACAGTTTCAAGAGACCCAGTACTTC. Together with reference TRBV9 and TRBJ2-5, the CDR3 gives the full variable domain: DSGVTQTPKHLITATGQRVTLRCSPRSGDLSVYWYQQSLDQGLQFLIQYYNGEERAKGNILERFSAQQFPDLHSELNLSSLELGDSALYFCASSPRQFQETQYFGPGTRLLVL.

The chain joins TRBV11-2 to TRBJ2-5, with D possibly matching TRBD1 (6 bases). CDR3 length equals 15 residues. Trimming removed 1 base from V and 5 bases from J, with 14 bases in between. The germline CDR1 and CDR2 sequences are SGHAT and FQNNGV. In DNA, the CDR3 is TGTGCCAGCAGCTTAGTCGGCGGGCAGGGGGAGACCCAGTACTTC. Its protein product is CASSLVGGQGETQYF.

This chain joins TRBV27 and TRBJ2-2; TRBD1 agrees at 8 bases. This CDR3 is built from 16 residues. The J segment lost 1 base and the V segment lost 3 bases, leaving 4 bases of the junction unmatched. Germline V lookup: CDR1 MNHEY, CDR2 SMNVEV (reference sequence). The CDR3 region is CASSLYGQGNTGELFF. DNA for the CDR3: TGTGCCAGCAGTTTGTACGGACAGGGGAACACCGGGGAGCTGTTTTTT.

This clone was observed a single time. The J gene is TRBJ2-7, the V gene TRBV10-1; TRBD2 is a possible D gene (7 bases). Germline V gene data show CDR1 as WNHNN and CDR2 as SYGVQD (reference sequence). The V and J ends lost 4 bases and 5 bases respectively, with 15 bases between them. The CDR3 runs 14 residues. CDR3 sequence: CASSAGGSRNEQYF. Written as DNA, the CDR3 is TGCGCCAGCAGTGCGGGGGGCTCGCGGAACGAGCAGTACTTC.

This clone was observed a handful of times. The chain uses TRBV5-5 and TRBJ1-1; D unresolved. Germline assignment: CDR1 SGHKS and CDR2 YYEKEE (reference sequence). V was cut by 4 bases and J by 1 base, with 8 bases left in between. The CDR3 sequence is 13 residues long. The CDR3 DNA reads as TGTGCCAGCAGCGAGTATAAGAACACTGAAGCTTTCTTT. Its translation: CASSEYKNTEAFF.